This TCR beta chain was profiled in a study of blood T cell repertoires in COVID-19 (dated by TCRdb to about 2020). For the study in its entirety: Samples from collaborators originated in the United States, Italy and Spain and spanned both the acute and convalescent phases of COVID-19. The prospective study material was composed of cDNA or gDNA derived from T cells, B-cell-depleted T cells, or PBMCs. Subjects who had been exposed to COVID-19, were actively infected with it, or had recovered from it provided the deeply sampled blood TCRbeta repertoires that made up the dataset. The repertoires were released in a freely available public database intended as a resource for research on the immune response to SARS-CoV-2. The samples were drawn from the first 160 participants of the ongoing ImmuneRACE study and from about 1,200 subjects provided by 6 global collaborators. The sample metadata nearly always contained a de-identified subject ID, COVID-19 status, age in years and sex. HLA class I and class II types, where available, came from metadata supplied by the sample provider rather than from assay-based typing. What the research found in general, with its limitations: The quantity of clinical and demographic metadata differed by source and by participant and was supplied without curation.

For this clone: Its cognate antigen has yet to be identified. No per-base quality is available; no much larger clone lies one base away.

V lost 2 bases and J lost 4 bases; the stretch between them is 8 bases long. The germline V gene gives CDR1 as SQVTM and CDR2 as ANQGSEA. The CDR3 measures 12 amino acids from cysteine to phenylalanine. Left in the record is the CDR3 DNA by itself, 36 bases read in frame from the first base. At one collaborating source in Seattle, patients were enrolled during active infection and were followed longitudinally through the course of disease. Each collaborating institution followed its own protocols to collect whole blood in K2EDTA tubes. Collaborator samples were shipped for TCRbeta analysis as frozen whole blood, isolated PBMCs, or DNA extracted from either sample type. TCRbeta CDR3 regions were amplified from genomic DNA using the immunoSEQ Assay, a bias-controlled multiplex PCR. The source study handled its data this way. Nucleated cell counts per sample were estimated from amplification of reference gene primers within the assay. Sequence reads were collapsed and filtered to measure the absolute abundance of every unique TCRbeta CDR3 rearrangement. For each sample, productive Simpson clonality was calculated by taking the square root of Simpson's diversity index across productive rearrangements. Drawn from immuneACCESS, this table holds only the in-frame rearrangements with V and J called that TCRdb kept. Clones are partly lost; checked studies trace under half to an unresolved V gene and leave the rest unexplained. The V and J calls and clone size were taken over from that table, and D and trimming were inferred from the DNA. The sample yields 150,000 to 200,000 clones; 82% were counted once. Of the sample, around 7.8% is held by the ten largest clones.

Sequencing input: peripheral blood. This clonotype originated in a woman aged 60-75 years with COVID-19, enrolled during active disease. In this chain, TRBV29-1 is recombined with TRBJ1-1; no D gene can be assigned with confidence. This receptor has the CDR3 CSVEISGTEAFF. In nucleotides, the sequence is TGCAGCGTTGAAATCTCGGGCACTGAAGCTTTCTTT. Extended through the reference TRBV29-1 and TRBJ1-1 proteins, this CDR3 yields the full variable domain: SAVISQKPSRDICQRGTSLTIQCQVDSQVTMMFWYRQQPGQSLTLIATANQGSEATYESGFVIDKFPISRPNLTFSTLTVSNMSPEDSSIYLCSVEISGTEAFFGQGTRLTVV.